The 28 T cell receptor beta chains reported below all come from one sample, sequenced in a study of OX40 agonist ivuxolimab in advanced cancers. Using immunoSEQ multiplex PCR, the repertoire was profiled, and TCRdb retains in-frame clones only, with some absent. Here the sample spans 60,000 to 75,000 clones, 91% being singletons. This specimen consisted of CD4+ or CD8+ T cells sorted from blood, obtained in a trial of the OX40 agonist ivuxolimab. The receptors shown here come from an adult with an advanced solid tumor such as melanoma, head and neck, liver or kidney cancer.

This chain joins TRBV19 and TRBJ2-7, with unresolved D. This CDR3 has 17 residues. Germline V gene data show CDR1 as LNHDA and CDR2 as SQIVND (reference sequence). V was pared by 6 bases and J by 7 bases, with 28 bases between. The CDR3 spells CASRNSHPDGPLGEQYF. The DNA for the CDR3 is TGTGCCAGTAGAAATTCTCACCCGGACGGACCTTTAGGAGAGCAGTACTTC.

The V and J genes are TRBV13 and TRBJ2-1, with 11 bases that match TRBD1. The junction had 0 bases not matched to a gene; V was cut back by 0 bases and J by 2 bases. The germline V gene has CDR1 PRHDT and CDR2 FYEKMQ (reference sequence). The CDR3 totals 16 residues. In DNA form, the CDR3 reads TGTGCCAGCAGCTTAGGGGGACAGGGGGCCTACAATGAGCAGTTCTTC. This encodes CASSLGGQGAYNEQFF.

This chain links TRBV27 with TRBJ2-3; D might be TRBD2 (6 bases). Deletions cut 10 bases from V and 2 bases from J, with 19 bases between. In germline, CDR1 is MNHEY, CDR2 SMNVEV (reference sequence). The CDR3 runs 15 residues. The CDR3 nucleotides are TGTGCCACCTCCCTCACCATAGCGGACACAGATACGCAGTATTTT. It codes for CATSLTIADTDTQYF.

The V gene is TRBV9, the J gene TRBJ1-4; 12 bases agree with TRBD1. The CDR3 is made up of 19 amino acids. In germline, CDR1 is SGDLS, CDR2 YYNGEE. The ends lost 4 bases at V and 5 bases at J; junction bases unmatched: 15. The CDR3 region has the DNA TGTGCCAGCAGCCTGACGGCACCGGGACAGGGGGCGTTGAATGAAAAACTGTTTTTT. Its protein product is CASSLTAPGQGALNEKLFF. Looking up the rest from reference TRBV9 and TRBJ1-4 gives the full variable domain: DSGVTQTPKHLITATGQRVTLRCSPRSGDLSVYWYQQSLDQGLQFLIQYYNGEERAKGNILERFSAQQFPDLHSELNLSSLELGDSALYFCASSLTAPGQGALNEKLFFGSGTQLSVL.

This rearrangement joins TRBV15 to TRBJ1-2, with D possibly being TRBD1 (5 bases). This CDR3 spans 16 amino acids. CDR1 and CDR2 (germline): LNHNV, YYDKDF (reference sequence). With 1 base removed from V and 3 bases from J, the gap between germline ends came to 15 bases. The CDR3 reads CATSRVGEGLDYGYTF. The CDR3 region has the DNA TGTGCCACCAGCAGAGTCGGGGAGGGGCTGGACTATGGCTACACCTTC.

The chain has TRBV4-3 and TRBJ1-2; D is uncertain. Germline values: CDR1 LGHNA, CDR2 YSLEER. The CDR3 sequence is 17 residues long. The V and J ends lost 0 bases and 3 bases respectively, with 17 bases between them. CDR3 sequence: CASSQEVGGGLYYGYTF. Here the CDR3 DNA reads TGCGCCAGCAGCCAAGAGGTGGGCGGCGGCCTCTACTATGGCTACACCTTC.

Only a few counts were recorded for this clone. V gene TRBV4-1 combines with J gene TRBJ1-2, with 10 bases matching TRBD1. This CDR3 has 13 residues. Losses at the gene ends were 3 bases for V and 5 bases for J; bases not matched to a gene: 0. Germline V gene lookup returns CDR1 MGHRA and CDR2 YSYEKL. CDR3 DNA: TGCGCCAGCAGCCAGGGACAGGGGTATGGCTACACCTTC. This translates into CASSQGQGYGYTF.

A word on this clone: One end of the junction varies from germline; a read error may be responsible. The CDR3 region is CASSLSWDGGTDTQYF. The DNA for the CDR3 is TGTGCTAGCAGCTTAAGTTGGGACGGCGGCACAGATACGCAGTATTTT. V and J are TRBV7-7 and TRBJ2-3, with D possibly being TRBD1 or TRBD2 (5 bases each). The germline CDR1 and CDR2 sequences are SSHAT and FNYEAQ (reference sequence). The CDR3 has 16 residues.

CDR3 sequence: CASSQELAAGEFNEQFF. Written as DNA, the CDR3 is TGCGCCAGCAGCCAAGAGCTGGCAGCGGGAGAGTTCAATGAGCAGTTCTTC. This chain connects TRBV4-3 to TRBJ2-1, with 8 bases identical to TRBD2. Germline CDR1 is LGHNA and CDR2 is YSLEER. CDR3 length: 17 residues. V shed 0 bases, J shed 6 bases, and the junction held 10 bases outside the gene matches.

V gene TRBV19 combines with J gene TRBJ1-5, with D unclear. CDR3 length: 16 amino acids. CDR1 LNHDA and CDR2 SQIVND come from the germline V gene (reference sequence). V was cut by 5 bases and J by 3 bases, with 17 bases left in between. The CDR3 is CASSYGAPSYNQPQHF. The CDR3, as DNA: TGTGCCAGTAGTTATGGAGCGCCTAGCTACAATCAGCCCCAGCATTTT.

J is TRBJ1-4 and V is TRBV7-9; D is possibly TRBD1 (5 bases). The CDR3 is 15 amino acids. Germline lookup yields CDR1 SEHNR and CDR2 FQNEAQ (reference sequence). V lost 4 bases to trimming and J lost 8 bases, with 17 bases between them. In DNA, the CDR3 is TGTGCCAGCAGCTCCCCGGGACTGGGGCAAGAAAAACTGTTTTTT. It encodes CASSSPGLGQEKLFF.

The gene calls are TRBV25-1 and TRBJ2-1; maybe TRBD2 (5 bases). V was clipped by 5 bases and J by 15 bases, with 17 bases between them. The CDR3 contains 12 residues. Germline values: CDR1 MGHDK, CDR2 SYGVNS. The CDR3 reads CASSPGGPSWFF. The CDR3, as DNA: TGTGCCAGCAGTCCGGGCGGGCCATCTTGGTTCTTC.

V gene TRBV28 combines with J gene TRBJ1-3, with D unclear. This CDR3 is built from 12 residues. With 3 bases removed from V and 4 bases from J, the gap between germline ends came to 4 bases. The V gene's germline CDR1 is MDHEN and CDR2 SYDVKM. CDR3 nucleotides: TGTGCCAGCAGTTTCGTGGGAAACACCATATATTTT. As protein: CASSFVGNTIYF.

The chain joins TRBV20-1 to TRBJ2-1; D gene ambiguous. Trimming removed 3 bases from V and 7 bases from J, with 7 bases in between. From germline, CDR1 is DFQATT and CDR2 SNEGSKA (reference sequence). The CDR3 covers 11 residues. As DNA, the CDR3 is TGCAGTGCTAGTGATTGGAATGAGCAGTTCTTC. Its protein product is CSASDWNEQFF.

The genes are TRBV4-1 and TRBJ1-5; D unresolved. Germline lookup yields CDR1 MGHRA and CDR2 YSYEKL. This CDR3 comprises 15 residues. V lost 3 bases, J lost 5 bases, and 14 bases lay in between. The CDR3 region is CASSQRTRIDQPQHF. CDR3 nucleotide sequence: TGCGCCAGCAGCCAGCGGACGAGGATCGATCAGCCCCAGCATTTT.

This clone was seen just once. The chain links TRBV7-8 to TRBJ1-1; a possible D gene is TRBD1 (6 bases). Per the germline V gene, CDR1 is SGHVS and CDR2 is FQNEAQ. With 4 bases removed from V and 6 bases from J, the gap between germline ends came to 15 bases. The CDR3 is 14 residues long. This CDR3 is CASSSGAFAPEAFF. Here the CDR3 DNA reads TGTGCCAGCAGCTCAGGGGCCTTCGCCCCTGAAGCTTTCTTT. Supplemented by reference TRBV7-8 and TRBJ1-1, the full variable domain reads GAGVSQSPRYKVAKRGQDVALRCDPISGHVSLFWYQQALGQGPEFLTYFQNEAQLDKSGLPSDRFFAERPEGSVSTLKIQRTQQEDSAVYLCASSSGAFAPEAFFGQGTRLTVV.

The rearrangement joins TRBV11-2 to TRBJ2-3, with 8 positions matching TRBD1. The length of the CDR3 is 18 residues. Germline-derived CDR1 and CDR2 are SGHAT and FQNNGV. Trimming took 6 bases from V and 0 from J; bases not matched to a gene: 14. CDR3 region: CASRPAQGALKSTDTQYF. CDR3 coding DNA: TGTGCCAGCAGGCCCGCCCAGGGGGCGCTTAAAAGCACAGATACGCAGTATTTT.

The J gene is TRBJ1-6, the V gene TRBV5-6; D is uncertain. Per the germline V gene, CDR1 is SGHDT and CDR2 is YYEEEE. CDR3 size: 14 residues. Trimming took off 2 bases at V and 6 bases at J, with 9 bases between the two ends. The CDR3, as DNA: TGTGCCAGCAGCTTTCCATGGATTAATTCACCCCTCCACTTT. Residues: CASSFPWINSPLHF.

The chain employs TRBV5-1 and TRBJ2-7; D might be TRBD1 or TRBD2, each matching 6 bases. CDR3 size: 13 residues. V lost 0 bases and J 5 bases, leaving 9 bases between the germline ends. Germline lookup yields CDR1 SGHRS and CDR2 YFSETQ. CDR3 nucleotides: TGCGCCAGCAGCTTGGCCGGGGGCCACGAGCAGTACGTC. It specifies CASSLAGGHEQYV.

This clone was recorded only once. The gene calls are TRBV18 and TRBJ2-7, with D unresolved. Trimming removed 3 bases at V and 7 bases at J, with 7 bases between. The V gene's germline CDR1 is KGHSH and CDR2 LQKENI. The CDR3 has 11 amino acids. For the CDR3, the DNA is TGTGCCAGCTCACCCGAGTTGGAGCAGTACTTC. It yields the protein CASSPELEQYF.

The gene calls are TRBV12-5 and TRBJ1-2; the match to TRBD1 covers 8 bases. Germline V lookup: CDR1 LGHNT, CDR2 FRNRAP. This CDR3 spans 16 amino acids. The J segment lost 0 bases and the V segment lost 7 bases, leaving 10 bases of the junction unmatched. The CDR3 nucleotides are TGTGCTAGTGATTCCGACAGGGGACTCTCTAACTATGGCTACACCTTC. Translation: CASDSDRGLSNYGYTF. The full variable domain, in which reference TRBV12-5 and TRBJ1-2 provide the parts outside the CDR3, is DARVTQTPRHKVTEMGQEVTMRCQPILGHNTVFWYRQTMMQGLELLAYFRNRAPLDDSGMPKDRFSAEMPDATLATLKIQPSEPRDSAVYFCASDSDRGLSNYGYTFGSGTRLTVV.

This clone was found once. V is TRBV11-1 and J is TRBJ2-7; D gene uncertain. The germline V gene encodes CDR1 SGHAT and CDR2 FQDESV (reference sequence). Trimming cost V 2 bases and J 5 bases, with 10 bases left between them. The CDR3 consists of 13 residues. The CDR3 sequence is CASSLTPNNEQYF. In DNA form, the CDR3 reads TGTGCCAGCAGCTTAACCCCTAATAACGAGCAGTACTTC.

V usage is TRBV30 and J usage is TRBJ1-5; 7 nucleotides align to TRBD1. V shed 3 bases, J shed 1 base, and the junction held 6 bases outside the gene matches. From germline, CDR1 is GTSNPN and CDR2 SVGIG (reference sequence). This CDR3 spans 15 amino acids. CDR3 protein: CAWREDRLSNQPQHF. In DNA form, the CDR3 reads TGTGCCTGGAGGGAGGACAGGCTGAGCAATCAGCCCCAGCATTTT.

The chain uses TRBV27 and TRBJ1-3; D gene uncertain. V was trimmed by 6 bases and J by 0 bases, leaving 9 bases between them. The CDR3 loop spans 14 amino acids. Germline V gene sequence: CDR1 MNHEY, CDR2 SMNVEV (reference sequence). CDR3 region: CASRAGSSGNTIYF. DNA of the CDR3: TGTGCCAGCAGGGCCGGCAGCTCTGGAAACACCATATATTTT.

This clone appeared a single time. This chain joins TRBV11-3 and TRBJ1-3; D remains unclear. The germline V gene has CDR1 SGHNT and CDR2 YENEEA. This CDR3 comprises 13 residues. V was cut by 0 bases and J by 4 bases, with 4 bases left in between. The CDR3 loop reads CASSLDRGNTIYF. The CDR3 DNA reads TGTGCCAGCAGCTTAGATCGCGGAAACACCATATATTTT.

The gene calls are TRBV4-1 and TRBJ2-2, with D possibly being TRBD1 (6 bases). In germline, CDR1 is MGHRA, CDR2 YSYEKL. The CDR3 is made up of 14 amino acids. Deletions cut 5 bases from V and 4 bases from J, with 11 bases between. The CDR3 is CASSFSTGTGELFF. The CDR3 region has the DNA TGCGCCAGCAGCTTTTCGACAGGCACCGGGGAGCTGTTTTTT.

V usage is TRBV5-4 and J usage is TRBJ2-3; the D gene is possibly TRBD2 (6 bases). CDR1 and CDR2 from the germline V gene are SGHNT and YYREEE (reference sequence). The CDR3 loop spans 12 amino acids. V dropped 6 bases and J dropped 7 bases, with 12 bases sitting between them. This CDR3 is CASMGLPNTQYF. CDR3 nucleotides: TGTGCCAGCATGGGACTGCCGAATACGCAGTATTTT.

The chain combines TRBV28 with TRBJ2-1, with 14 bases identical to TRBD2. Germline V lookup: CDR1 MDHEN, CDR2 SYDVKM. V gave up 5 bases and J gave up 3 bases; unmatched junction bases: 9. CDR3 length: 18 residues. This CDR3 reads CASSETGTSGRGYNEQFF. The CDR3 DNA reads TGTGCCAGCAGTGAAACCGGGACTAGCGGGAGAGGCTACAATGAGCAGTTCTTC. The full variable domain, its missing parts supplied by reference TRBV28 and TRBJ2-1, is DVKVTQSSRYLVKRTGEKVFLECVQDMDHENMFWYRQDPGLGLRLIYFSYDVKMKEKGDIPEGYSVSREKKERFSLILESASTNQTSMYLCASSETGTSGRGYNEQFFGPGTRLTVL.